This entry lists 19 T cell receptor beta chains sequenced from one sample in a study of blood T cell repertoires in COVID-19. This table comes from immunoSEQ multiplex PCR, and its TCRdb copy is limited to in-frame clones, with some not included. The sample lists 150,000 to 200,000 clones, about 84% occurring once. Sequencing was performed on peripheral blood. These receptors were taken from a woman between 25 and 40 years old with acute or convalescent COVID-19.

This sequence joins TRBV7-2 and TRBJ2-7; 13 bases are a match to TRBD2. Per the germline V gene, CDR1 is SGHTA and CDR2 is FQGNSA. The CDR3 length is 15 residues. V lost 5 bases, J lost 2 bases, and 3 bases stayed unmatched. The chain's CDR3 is CASSATSGGAYEQYF. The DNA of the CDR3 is TGTGCCAGCAGCGCAACTAGCGGGGGGGCCTACGAGCAGTACTTC.

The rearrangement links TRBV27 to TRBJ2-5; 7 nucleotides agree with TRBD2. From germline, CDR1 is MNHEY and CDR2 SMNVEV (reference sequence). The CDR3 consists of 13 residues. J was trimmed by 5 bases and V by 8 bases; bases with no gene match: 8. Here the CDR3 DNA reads TGTGCCAGCTCCCCGGGGGGACCCGAGACCCAGTACTTC. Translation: CASSPGGPETQYF.

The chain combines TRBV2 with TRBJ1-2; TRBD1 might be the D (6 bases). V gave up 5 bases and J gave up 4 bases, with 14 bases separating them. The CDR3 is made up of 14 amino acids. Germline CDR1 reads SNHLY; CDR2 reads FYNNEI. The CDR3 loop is CASSPPGQSYGYTF. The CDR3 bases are TGTGCCAGCAGTCCCCCTGGACAGTCCTATGGCTACACCTTC.

CDR3 sequence: CASSQGLAGVLADTQYF. Written as DNA, the CDR3 is TGCGCCAGCAGCCAAGGGTTAGCGGGAGTTTTGGCAGATACGCAGTATTTT. The chain uses TRBV4-1 and TRBJ2-3, with 9 positions matching TRBD2. Trimming removed 1 base from V and 4 bases from J; junction bases left unmatched: 9. This CDR3 is 17 amino acids long. CDR1 is MGHRA, CDR2 YSYEKL, per germline.

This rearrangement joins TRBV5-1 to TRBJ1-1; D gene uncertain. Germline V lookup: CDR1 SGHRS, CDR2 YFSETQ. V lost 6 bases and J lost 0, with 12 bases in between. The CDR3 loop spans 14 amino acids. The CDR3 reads CASTREGVNTEAFF. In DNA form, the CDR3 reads TGCGCCAGCACGAGGGAGGGAGTGAACACTGAAGCTTTCTTT.

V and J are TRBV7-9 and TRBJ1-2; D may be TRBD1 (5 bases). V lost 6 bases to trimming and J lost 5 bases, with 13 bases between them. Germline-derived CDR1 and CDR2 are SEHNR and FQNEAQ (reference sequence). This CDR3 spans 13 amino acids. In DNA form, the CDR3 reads TGTGCCAGCAGTCCGGACACCTCTTATGGCTACACCTTC. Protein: CASSPDTSYGYTF.

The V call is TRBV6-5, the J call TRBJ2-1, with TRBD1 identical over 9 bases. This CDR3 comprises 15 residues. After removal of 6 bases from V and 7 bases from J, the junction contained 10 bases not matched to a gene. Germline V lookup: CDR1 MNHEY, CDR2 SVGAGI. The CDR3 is CASSAKTGGSNEQFF. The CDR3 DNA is TGTGCCAGCAGCGCTAAGACAGGGGGTAGTAATGAGCAGTTCTTC.

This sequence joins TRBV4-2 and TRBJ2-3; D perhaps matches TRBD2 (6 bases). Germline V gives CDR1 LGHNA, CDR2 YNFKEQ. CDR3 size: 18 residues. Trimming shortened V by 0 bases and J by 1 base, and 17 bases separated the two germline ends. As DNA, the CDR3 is TGTGCCAGCAGCCAAGACCCCCAGACTAGTCCTGGCACAGATACGCAGTATTTT. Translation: CASSQDPQTSPGTDTQYF.

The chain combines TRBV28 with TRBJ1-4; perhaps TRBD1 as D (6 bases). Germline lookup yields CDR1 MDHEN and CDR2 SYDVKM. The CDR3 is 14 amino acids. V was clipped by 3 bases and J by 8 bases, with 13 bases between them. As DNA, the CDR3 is TGTGCCAGCAGTTTCTTAGGGGGAGGGGAAAAACTGTTTTTT. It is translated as CASSFLGGGEKLFF.

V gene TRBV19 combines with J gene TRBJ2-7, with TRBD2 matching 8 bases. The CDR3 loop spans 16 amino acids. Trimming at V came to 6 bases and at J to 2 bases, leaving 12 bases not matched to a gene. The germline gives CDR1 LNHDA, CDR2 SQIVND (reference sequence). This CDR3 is CASSRASGSSPYEQYF. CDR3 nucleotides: TGTGCCAGTAGCCGAGCCAGCGGGAGTAGCCCCTACGAGCAGTACTTC.

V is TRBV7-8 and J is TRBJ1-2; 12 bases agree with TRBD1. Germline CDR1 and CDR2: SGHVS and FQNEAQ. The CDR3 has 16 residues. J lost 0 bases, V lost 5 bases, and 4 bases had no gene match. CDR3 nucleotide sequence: TGTGCCAGCAGCCGGGACAGGGGGCCGACTAACTATGGCTACACCTTC. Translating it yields CASSRDRGPTNYGYTF.

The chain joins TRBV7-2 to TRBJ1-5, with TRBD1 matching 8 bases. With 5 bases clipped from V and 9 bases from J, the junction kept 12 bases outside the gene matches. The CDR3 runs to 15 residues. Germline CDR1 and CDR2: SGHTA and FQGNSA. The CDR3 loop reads CASSLSAGGGRPQHF. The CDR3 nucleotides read TGTGCCAGCAGCCTATCAGCAGGGGGCGGGCGGCCCCAGCATTTT.

CDR3 nucleotide sequence: TGTGCCAGCAGCGCCTCGACAGGGGGCAATTCACCCCTCCACTTT. Amino acid sequence: CASSASTGGNSPLHF. The rearrangement joins TRBV9 to TRBJ1-6; TRBD1 aligns across 10 bases. CDR1 SGDLS and CDR2 YYNGEE come from the germline V gene. J gave up 7 bases and V 3 bases, and 4 bases lay outside the gene matches. CDR3 length: 15 amino acids.

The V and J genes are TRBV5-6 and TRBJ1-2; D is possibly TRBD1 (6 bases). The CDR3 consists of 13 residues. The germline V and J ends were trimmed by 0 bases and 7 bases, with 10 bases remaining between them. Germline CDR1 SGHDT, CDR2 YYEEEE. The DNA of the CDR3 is TGTGCCAGCAGCTTGGCCCTGGGGGCTGGCTACACCTTC. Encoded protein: CASSLALGAGYTF.

CDR3 protein: CASSQSGNLNEQFF. The CDR3 DNA is TGTGCCAGCAGCCAAAGCGGGAATTTAAATGAGCAGTTCTTC. The chain links TRBV7-9 to TRBJ2-1; 7 nucleotides agree with TRBD2. The CDR3 consists of 14 residues. Germline CDR1 and CDR2: SEHNR and FQNEAQ (reference sequence). The V gene end was trimmed by 5 bases and the J gene end by 7 bases; junction bases not matched to a gene: 8.

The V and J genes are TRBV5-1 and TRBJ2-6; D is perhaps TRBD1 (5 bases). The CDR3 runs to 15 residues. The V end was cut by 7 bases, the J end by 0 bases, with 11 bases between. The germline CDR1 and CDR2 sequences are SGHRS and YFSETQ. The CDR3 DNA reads TGCGCCAGCGGAAGGGGTTACTCTGGGGCCAACGTCCTGACTTTC. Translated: CASGRGYSGANVLTF. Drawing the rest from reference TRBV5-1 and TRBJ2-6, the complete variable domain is KAGVTQTPRYLIKTRGQQVTLSCSPISGHRSVSWYQQTPGQGLQFLFEYFSETQRNKGNFPGRFSGRQFSNSRSEMNVSTLELGDSALYLCASGRGYSGANVLTFGAGSRLTVL.

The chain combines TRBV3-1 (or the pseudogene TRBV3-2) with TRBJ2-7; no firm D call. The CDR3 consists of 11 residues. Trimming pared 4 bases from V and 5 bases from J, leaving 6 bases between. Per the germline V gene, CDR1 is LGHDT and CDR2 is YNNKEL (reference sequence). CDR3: CASSLEHEQYF. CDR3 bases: TGTGCCAGCAGCCTCGAGCACGAGCAGTACTTC.

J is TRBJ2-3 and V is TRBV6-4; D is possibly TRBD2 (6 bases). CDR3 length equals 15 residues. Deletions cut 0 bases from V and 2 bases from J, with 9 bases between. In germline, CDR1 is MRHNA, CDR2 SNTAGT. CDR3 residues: CASSDSGGSTDTQYF. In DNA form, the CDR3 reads TGTGCCAGCAGTGACTCGGGGGGATCCACAGATACGCAGTATTTT.

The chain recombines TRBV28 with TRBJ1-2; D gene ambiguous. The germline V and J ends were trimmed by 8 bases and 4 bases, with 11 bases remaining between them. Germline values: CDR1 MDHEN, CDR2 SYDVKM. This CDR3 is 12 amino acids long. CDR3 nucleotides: TGTGCCAGCGGCCCACTATCCTATGGCTACACCTTC. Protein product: CASGPLSYGYTF.